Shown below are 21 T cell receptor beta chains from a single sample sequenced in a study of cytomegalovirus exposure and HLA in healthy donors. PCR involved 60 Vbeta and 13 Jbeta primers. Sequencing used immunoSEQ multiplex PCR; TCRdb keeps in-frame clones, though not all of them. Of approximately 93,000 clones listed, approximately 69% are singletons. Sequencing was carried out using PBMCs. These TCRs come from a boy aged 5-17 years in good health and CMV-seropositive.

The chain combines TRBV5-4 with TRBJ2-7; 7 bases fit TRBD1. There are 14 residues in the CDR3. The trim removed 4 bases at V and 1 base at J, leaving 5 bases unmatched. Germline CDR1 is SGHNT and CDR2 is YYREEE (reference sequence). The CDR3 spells CASSQNRGSYEQYF. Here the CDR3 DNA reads TGTGCCAGCAGCCAGAACAGGGGTTCCTACGAGCAGTACTTC.

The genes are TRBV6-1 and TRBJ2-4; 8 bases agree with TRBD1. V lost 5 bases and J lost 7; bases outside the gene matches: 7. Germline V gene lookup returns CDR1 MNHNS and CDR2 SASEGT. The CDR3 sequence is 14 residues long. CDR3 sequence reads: CASSLSGGHNIQYF. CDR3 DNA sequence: TGTGCCAGCAGTCTCTCAGGGGGCCATAACATTCAGTACTTC.

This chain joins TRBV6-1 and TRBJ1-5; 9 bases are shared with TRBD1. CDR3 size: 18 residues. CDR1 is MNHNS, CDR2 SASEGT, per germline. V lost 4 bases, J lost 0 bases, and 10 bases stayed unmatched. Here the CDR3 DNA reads TGTGCCAGCAGTGGTCCCCGACAGGGGGTGTATAGCAATCAGCCCCAGCATTTT. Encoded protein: CASSGPRQGVYSNQPQHF.

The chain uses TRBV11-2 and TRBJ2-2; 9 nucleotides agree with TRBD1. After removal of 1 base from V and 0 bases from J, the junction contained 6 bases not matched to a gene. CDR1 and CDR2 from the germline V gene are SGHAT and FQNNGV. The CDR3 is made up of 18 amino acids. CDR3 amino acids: CASSLVPYRGPNTGELFF. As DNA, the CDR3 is TGTGCCAGCAGCTTAGTTCCCTACAGGGGGCCGAACACCGGGGAGCTGTTTTTT.

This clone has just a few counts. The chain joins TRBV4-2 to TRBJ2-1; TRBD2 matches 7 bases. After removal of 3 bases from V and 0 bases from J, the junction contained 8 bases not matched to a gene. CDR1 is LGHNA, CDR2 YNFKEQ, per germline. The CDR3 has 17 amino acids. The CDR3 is CASSQEGTIDSYNEQFF. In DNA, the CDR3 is TGTGCCAGCAGCCAGGAAGGGACTATAGACTCCTACAATGAGCAGTTCTTC.

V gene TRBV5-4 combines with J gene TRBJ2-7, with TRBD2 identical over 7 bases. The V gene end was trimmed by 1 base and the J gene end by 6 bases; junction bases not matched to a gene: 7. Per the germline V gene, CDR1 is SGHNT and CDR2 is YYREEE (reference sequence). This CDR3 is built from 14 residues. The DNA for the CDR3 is TGTGCCAGCAGCTTGTATGCGGGAGAGGGCGAGCAGTACTTC. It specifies CASSLYAGEGEQYF. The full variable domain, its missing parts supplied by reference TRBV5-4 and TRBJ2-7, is ETGVTQSPTHLIKTRGQQVTLRCSSQSGHNTVSWYQQALGQGPQFIFQYYREEENGRGNFPPRFSGLQFPNYSSELNVNALELDDSALYLCASSLYAGEGEQYFGPGTRLTVT.

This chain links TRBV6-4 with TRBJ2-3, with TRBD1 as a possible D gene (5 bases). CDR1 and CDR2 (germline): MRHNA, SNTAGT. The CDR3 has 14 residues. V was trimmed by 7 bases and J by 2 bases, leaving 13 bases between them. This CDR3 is CASKTDRFTDTQYF. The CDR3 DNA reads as TGTGCCAGCAAAACCGACAGATTCACAGATACGCAGTATTTT.

The CDR3 bases are TGTGCCAGCACCTACCGGGGTGGGTCGGACATTCAGTACTTC. Translation gives CASTYRGGSDIQYF. The J gene is TRBJ2-4, the V gene TRBV6-6, with a possible D match to TRBD2 (5 bases). This CDR3 comprises 14 residues. Germline-derived CDR1 and CDR2 are MNHNY and SVGAGI (reference sequence). Trimming cost V 7 bases and J 8 bases, with 18 bases left between them.

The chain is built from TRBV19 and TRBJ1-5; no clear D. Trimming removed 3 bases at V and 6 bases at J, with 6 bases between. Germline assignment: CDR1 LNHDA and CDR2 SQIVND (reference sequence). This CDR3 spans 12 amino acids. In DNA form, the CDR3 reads TGTGCCAGTAGTATGAGCCCTCAGCCCCAGCATTTT. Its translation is CASSMSPQPQHF. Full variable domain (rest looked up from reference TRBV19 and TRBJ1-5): DGGITQSPKYLFRKEGQNVTLSCEQNLNHDAMYWYRQDPGQGLRLIYYSQIVNDFQKGDIAEGYSVSREKKESFPLTVTSAQKNPTAFYLCASSMSPQPQHFGDGTRLSIL.

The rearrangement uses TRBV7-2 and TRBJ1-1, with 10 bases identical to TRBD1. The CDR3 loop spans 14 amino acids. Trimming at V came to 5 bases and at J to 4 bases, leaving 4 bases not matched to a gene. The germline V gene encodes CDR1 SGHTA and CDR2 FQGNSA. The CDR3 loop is CASSMTGGRTEAFF. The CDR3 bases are TGTGCCAGCAGCATGACAGGGGGCCGCACTGAAGCTTTCTTT.

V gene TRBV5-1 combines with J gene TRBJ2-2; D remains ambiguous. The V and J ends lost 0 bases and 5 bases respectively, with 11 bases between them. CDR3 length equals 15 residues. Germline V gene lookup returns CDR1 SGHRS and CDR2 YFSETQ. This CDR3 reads CASSLAPGRTGELFF. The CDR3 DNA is TGCGCCAGCAGCTTGGCACCGGGTCGGACCGGGGAGCTGTTTTTT.

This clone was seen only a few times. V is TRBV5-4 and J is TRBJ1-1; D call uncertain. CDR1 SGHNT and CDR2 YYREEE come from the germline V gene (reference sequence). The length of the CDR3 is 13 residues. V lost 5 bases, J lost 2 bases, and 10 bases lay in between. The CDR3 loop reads CASRPRGNTEAFF. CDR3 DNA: TGTGCCAGCAGACCTCGGGGAAACACTGAAGCTTTCTTT.

In DNA form, the CDR3 reads TGTGCCAGCAGATTAGCGGGGGGCGAGTATTCAGATACGCAGTATTTT. Protein sequence: CASRLAGGEYSDTQYF. The chain combines TRBV27 with TRBJ2-3; 10 bases are a match to TRBD2. The CDR3 extends over 16 amino acids. The germline V gene encodes CDR1 MNHEY and CDR2 SMNVEV (reference sequence). Trimming cost V 6 bases and J 4 bases; bases outside gene matches: 10.

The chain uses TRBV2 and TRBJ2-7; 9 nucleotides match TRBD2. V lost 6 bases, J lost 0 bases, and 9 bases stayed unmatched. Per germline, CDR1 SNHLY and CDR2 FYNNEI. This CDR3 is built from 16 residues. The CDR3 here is CASRRIAGASSYEQYF. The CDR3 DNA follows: TGTGCCAGCAGGCGGATAGCGGGGGCAAGCTCCTACGAGCAGTACTTC.

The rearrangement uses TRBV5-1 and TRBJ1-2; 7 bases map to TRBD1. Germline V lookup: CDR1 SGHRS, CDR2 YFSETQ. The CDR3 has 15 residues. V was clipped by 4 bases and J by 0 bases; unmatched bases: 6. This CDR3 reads CASSPGQISNYGYTF. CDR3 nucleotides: TGCGCCAGCAGCCCGGGACAGATATCTAACTATGGCTACACCTTC. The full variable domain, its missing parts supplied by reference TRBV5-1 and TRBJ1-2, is KAGVTQTPRYLIKTRGQQVTLSCSPISGHRSVSWYQQTPGQGLQFLFEYFSETQRNKGNFPGRFSGRQFSNSRSEMNVSTLELGDSALYLCASSPGQISNYGYTFGSGTRLTVV.

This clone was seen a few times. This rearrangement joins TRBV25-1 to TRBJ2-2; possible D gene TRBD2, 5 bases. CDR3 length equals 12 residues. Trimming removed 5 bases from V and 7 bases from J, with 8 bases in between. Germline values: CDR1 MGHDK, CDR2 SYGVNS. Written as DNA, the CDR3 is TGTGCCAGCAGTTCCCGGGACGGGGAGCTGTTTTTT. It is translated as CASSSRDGELFF.

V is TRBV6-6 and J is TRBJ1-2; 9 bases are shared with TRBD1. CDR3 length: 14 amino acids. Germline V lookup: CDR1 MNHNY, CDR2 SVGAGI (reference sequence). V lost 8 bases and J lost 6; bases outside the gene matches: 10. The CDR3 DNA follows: TGTGCCAGCGAAAGACCGGGACAGGGCGATGGCTACACCTTC. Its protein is CASERPGQGDGYTF.

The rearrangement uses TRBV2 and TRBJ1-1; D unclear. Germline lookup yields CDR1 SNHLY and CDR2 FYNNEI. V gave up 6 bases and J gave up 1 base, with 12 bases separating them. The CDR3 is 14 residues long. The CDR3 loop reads CASSVRSRNTEAFF. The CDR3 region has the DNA TGTGCCAGCAGCGTGCGATCCCGGAACACTGAAGCTTTCTTT.

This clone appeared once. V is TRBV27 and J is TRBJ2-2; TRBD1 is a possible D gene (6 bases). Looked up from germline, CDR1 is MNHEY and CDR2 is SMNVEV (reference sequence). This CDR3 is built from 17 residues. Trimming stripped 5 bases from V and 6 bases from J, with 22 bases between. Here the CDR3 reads CASSPSGTLIRAGELFF. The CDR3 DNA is TGTGCCAGCAGTCCATCAGGGACACTAATACGCGCCGGGGAGCTGTTTTTT.

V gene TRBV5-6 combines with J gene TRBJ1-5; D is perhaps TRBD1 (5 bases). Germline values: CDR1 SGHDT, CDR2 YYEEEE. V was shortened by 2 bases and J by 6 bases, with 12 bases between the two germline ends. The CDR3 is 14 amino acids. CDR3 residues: CASSLWQGGQPQHF. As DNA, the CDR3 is TGTGCCAGCAGCTTATGGCAGGGCGGTCAGCCCCAGCATTTT.

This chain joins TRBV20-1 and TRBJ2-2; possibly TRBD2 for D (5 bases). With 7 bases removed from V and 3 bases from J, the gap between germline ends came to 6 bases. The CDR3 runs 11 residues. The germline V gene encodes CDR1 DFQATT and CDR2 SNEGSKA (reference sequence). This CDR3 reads CSVRDTGELFF. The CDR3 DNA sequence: TGCAGTGTGAGGGACACCGGGGAGCTGTTTTTT.